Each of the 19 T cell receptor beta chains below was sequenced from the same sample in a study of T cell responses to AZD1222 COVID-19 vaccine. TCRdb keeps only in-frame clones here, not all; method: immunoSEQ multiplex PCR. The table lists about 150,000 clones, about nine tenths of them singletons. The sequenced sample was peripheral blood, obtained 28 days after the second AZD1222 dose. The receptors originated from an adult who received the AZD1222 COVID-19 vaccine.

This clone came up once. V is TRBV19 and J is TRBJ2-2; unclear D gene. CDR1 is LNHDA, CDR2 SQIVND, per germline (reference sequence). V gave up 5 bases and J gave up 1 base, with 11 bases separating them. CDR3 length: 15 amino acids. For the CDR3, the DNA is TGTGCCAGTAGTGAAAAAGTACAGAACACCGGGGAGCTGTTTTTT. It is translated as CASSEKVQNTGELFF.

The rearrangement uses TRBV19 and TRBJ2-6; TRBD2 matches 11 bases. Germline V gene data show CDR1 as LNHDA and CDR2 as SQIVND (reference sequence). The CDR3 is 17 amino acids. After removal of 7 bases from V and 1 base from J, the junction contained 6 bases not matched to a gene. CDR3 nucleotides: TGTGCCAGTACCTTGACTAGCGGGATTTCTGGGGCCAACGTCCTGACTTTC. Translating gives CASTLTSGISGANVLTF.

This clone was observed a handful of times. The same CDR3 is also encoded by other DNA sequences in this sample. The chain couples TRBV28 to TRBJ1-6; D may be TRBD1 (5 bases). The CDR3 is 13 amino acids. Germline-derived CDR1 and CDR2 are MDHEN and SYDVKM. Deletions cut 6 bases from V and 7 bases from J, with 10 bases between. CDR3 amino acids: CASSRDSNSPLHF. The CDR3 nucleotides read TGTGCCAGCAGCCGGGACTCCAATTCACCCCTCCACTTT.

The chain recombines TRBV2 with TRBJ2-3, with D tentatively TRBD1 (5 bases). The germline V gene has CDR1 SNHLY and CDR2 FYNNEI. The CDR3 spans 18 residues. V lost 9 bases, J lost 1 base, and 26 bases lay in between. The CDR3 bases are TGTGCCAGGACCAGCCAGGAGCCCCAGGACAAACGCACAGATACGCAGTATTTT. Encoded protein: CARTSQEPQDKRTDTQYF.

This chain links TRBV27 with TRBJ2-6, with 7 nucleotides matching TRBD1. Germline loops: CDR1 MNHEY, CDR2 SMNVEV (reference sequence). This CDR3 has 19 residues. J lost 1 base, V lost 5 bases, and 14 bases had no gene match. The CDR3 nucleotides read TGTGCCAGCAGTCGACACCACCGGGACAGTTGGTCTGGGGCCAACGTCCTGACTTTC. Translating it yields CASSRHHRDSWSGANVLTF.

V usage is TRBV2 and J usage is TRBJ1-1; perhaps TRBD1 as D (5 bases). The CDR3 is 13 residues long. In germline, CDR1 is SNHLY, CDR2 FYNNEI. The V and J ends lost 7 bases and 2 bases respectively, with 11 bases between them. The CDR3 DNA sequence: TGTGCCAGCATTCGGGACGTAAACACTGAAGCTTTCTTT. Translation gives CASIRDVNTEAFF.

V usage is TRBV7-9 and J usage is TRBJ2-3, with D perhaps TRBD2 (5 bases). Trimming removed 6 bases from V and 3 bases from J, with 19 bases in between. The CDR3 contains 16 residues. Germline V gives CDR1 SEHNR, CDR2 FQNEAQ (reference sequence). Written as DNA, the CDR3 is TGTGCCAGCAGTATAGGGTCTAGCCGATTGACAGATACGCAGTATTTT. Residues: CASSIGSSRLTDTQYF.

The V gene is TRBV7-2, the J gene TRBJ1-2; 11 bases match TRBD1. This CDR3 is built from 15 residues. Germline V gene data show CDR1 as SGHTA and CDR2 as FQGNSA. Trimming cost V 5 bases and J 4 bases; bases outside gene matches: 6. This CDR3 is CASSRDRGNLYGYTF. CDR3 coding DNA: TGTGCCAGCAGCCGGGACAGGGGGAATCTCTATGGCTACACCTTC.

This CDR3 is CASSEFRGLNSPLHF. DNA of the CDR3: TGTGCCAGCAGTGAATTCCGGGGGCTAAATTCACCCCTCCACTTT. The genes are TRBV6-1 and TRBJ1-6, with a tentative D call TRBD1 (6 bases). Trimming pared 2 bases from V and 7 bases from J, leaving 12 bases between. Germline CDR1 is MNHNS and CDR2 is SASEGT. The CDR3 runs to 15 residues.

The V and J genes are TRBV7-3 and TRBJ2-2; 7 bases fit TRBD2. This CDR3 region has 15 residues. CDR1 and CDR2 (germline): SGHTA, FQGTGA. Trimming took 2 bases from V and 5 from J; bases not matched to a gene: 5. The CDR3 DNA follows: TGTGCCAGCAGCTTATCTGGCGGGAGTACCGGGGAGCTGTTTTTT. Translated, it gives CASSLSGGSTGELFF.

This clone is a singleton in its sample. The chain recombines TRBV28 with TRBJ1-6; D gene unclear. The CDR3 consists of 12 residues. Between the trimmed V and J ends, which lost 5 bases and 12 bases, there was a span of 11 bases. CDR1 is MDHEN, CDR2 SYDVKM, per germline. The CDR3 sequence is CASSLESGPLHF. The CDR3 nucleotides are TGTGCCAGCAGTCTGGAATCGGGACCCCTCCACTTT.

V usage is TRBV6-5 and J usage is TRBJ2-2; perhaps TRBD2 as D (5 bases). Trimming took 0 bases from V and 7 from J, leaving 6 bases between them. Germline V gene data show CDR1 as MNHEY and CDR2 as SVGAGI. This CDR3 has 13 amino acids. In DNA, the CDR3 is TGTGCCAGCAGTTACTCGAGGGTCGGGGAGCTGTTTTTT. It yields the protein CASSYSRVGELFF.

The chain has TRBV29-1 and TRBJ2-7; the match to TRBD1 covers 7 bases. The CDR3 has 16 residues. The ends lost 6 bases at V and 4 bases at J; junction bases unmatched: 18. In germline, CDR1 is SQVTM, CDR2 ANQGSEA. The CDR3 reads CSVRGVGTAGDYEQYF. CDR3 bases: TGCAGCGTCCGGGGAGTCGGGACAGCAGGGGATTACGAGCAGTACTTC.

CDR3 in DNA: TGTGCCAGCAGCTTATGGTCCGCAGATACGCAGTATTTT. Encoded protein: CASSLWSADTQYF. V usage is TRBV7-9 and J usage is TRBJ2-3; D call uncertain. The CDR3 has 13 residues. V shed 2 bases and J shed 4 bases, with 7 bases lying between them. Germline V gives CDR1 SEHNR, CDR2 FQNEAQ (reference sequence).

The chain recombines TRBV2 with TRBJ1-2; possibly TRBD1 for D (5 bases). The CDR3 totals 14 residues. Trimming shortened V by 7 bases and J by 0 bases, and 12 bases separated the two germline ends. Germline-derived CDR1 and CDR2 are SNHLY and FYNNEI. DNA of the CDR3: TGTGCCAGCACGAGGCAGGGCCCTAACTATGGCTACACCTTC. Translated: CASTRQGPNYGYTF.

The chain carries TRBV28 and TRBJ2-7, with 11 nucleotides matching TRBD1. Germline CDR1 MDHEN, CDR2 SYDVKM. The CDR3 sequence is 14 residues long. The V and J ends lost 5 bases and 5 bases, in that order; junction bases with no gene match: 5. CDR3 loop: CASSLGQGADEQYF. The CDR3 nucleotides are TGTGCCAGCAGTCTTGGACAGGGGGCCGACGAGCAGTACTTC.

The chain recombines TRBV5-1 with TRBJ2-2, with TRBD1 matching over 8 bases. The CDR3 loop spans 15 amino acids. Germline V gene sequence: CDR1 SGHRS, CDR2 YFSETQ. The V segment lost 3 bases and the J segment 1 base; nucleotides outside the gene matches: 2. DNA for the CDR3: TGCGCCAGCAGCTCGGACAGGGTGAACACCGGGGAGCTGTTTTTT. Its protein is CASSSDRVNTGELFF.

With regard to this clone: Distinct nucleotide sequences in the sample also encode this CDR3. The CDR3: CASRPGTGGDQPQHF. CDR3 nucleotide sequence: TGTGCCAGCAGACCTGGGACAGGGGGCGATCAGCCCCAGCATTTT. The V and J genes are TRBV28 and TRBJ1-5; TRBD1 matches 12 bases. CDR1 is MDHEN, CDR2 SYDVKM, per germline. This CDR3 has 15 residues. With V trimmed by 6 bases and J by 5 bases, 5 bases remained unmatched.

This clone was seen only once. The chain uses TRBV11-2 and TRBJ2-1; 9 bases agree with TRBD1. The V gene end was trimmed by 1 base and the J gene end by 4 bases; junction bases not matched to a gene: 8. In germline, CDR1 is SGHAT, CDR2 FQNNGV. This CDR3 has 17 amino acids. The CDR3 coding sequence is TGTGCCAGCAGCTTAGTTCGGGGGACAGGGTATTACAATGAGCAGTTCTTC. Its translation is CASSLVRGTGYYNEQFF.